These T cell receptor beta chains were read from a single sample in a study of blood T cell repertoires in COVID-19. Profiling relied on immunoSEQ multiplex PCR, and the TCRdb table lists in-frame clones only, not all of them. The sample records 40,000 to 60,000 clones, 84% being singletons. The sequencing sample was made of peripheral blood. The source of these receptors is a man in his fifties or sixties with acute or convalescent COVID-19. Both conserved end residues are trimmed from each CDR3. Fields, in order: V gene, CDR3 protein.

v_gene: TRBV6-6; CDR3aa: ASSPRQGSYIDTIY
v_gene: TRBV10-3; CDR3aa: AISAGQGLDMVTGNTIY
v_gene: TRBV7-2; CDR3aa: ASSLRGIYGYT
v_gene: TRBV4-1; CDR3aa: ASSQARQTLNTGELF
v_gene: TRBV2; CDR3aa: ASSTMGADNQPQH
v_gene: TRBV9; CDR3aa: ASSVGLAGRASANNEQF
v_gene: TRBV15; CDR3aa: ATSRGQQETQY
v_gene: TRBV4-3; CDR3aa: ASSQDWATNEQF
v_gene: TRBV7-9; CDR3aa: ASSGSGQAGGETQY
v_gene: TRBV27; CDR3aa: ASSPRRDSPLH
v_gene: TRBV2; CDR3aa: ASIFPGQGINEQF
v_gene: TRBV14; CDR3aa: ASSRRGTSGGLYEQY
v_gene: TRBV28; CDR3aa: ASSAPSRLSSYEQY
v_gene: TRBV7-2; CDR3aa: ASSFSGTGGLDEKLF
v_gene: TRBV4-1; CDR3aa: ASSQPDNWDYGYT
v_gene: TRBV28; CDR3aa: ASILRGRTGELF
v_gene: TRBV4-3; CDR3aa: ASSQDTQSNQPQH
v_gene: TRBV4-3; CDR3aa: ASSQVREGNQPQH
v_gene: TRBV7-8; CDR3aa: ASSLREFNNEQF
v_gene: TRBV7-9; CDR3aa: ASSFRRDTFNYGYT
v_gene: TRBV28; CDR3aa: ASMGSRAGGLDNEQF
v_gene: TRBV5-4; CDR3aa: ASSRLGEGEKLF
v_gene: TRBV11-2; CDR3aa: ASRHSTHEQF
v_gene: TRBV27; CDR3aa: ASSPTRSNTGELF
v_gene: TRBV18; CDR3aa: ASSPPRGPGNTIY
v_gene: TRBV14; CDR3aa: ASSKAGGLWNGYT
v_gene: TRBV20-1; CDR3aa: SASNRAGNTIY
v_gene: TRBV5-1; CDR3aa: ASSLGLAGGQGEQF
v_gene: TRBV28; CDR3aa: ATSPPGYSNQPQH
v_gene: TRBV5-1; CDR3aa: ASRTSGTYNEQF
v_gene: TRBV6-5; CDR3aa: ASSTRKGGLYEQY
v_gene: TRBV9; CDR3aa: ASSIQGAGTEAF
v_gene: TRBV28; CDR3aa: ASSLAGGDYGYT
v_gene: TRBV5-6; CDR3aa: ASSLDVGTTNTGELF
v_gene: TRBV6-5; CDR3aa: ASSYSKHGSRGEQY
v_gene: TRBV5-5; CDR3aa: ASSLRLAGGGETQY
v_gene: TRBV28; CDR3aa: ASRGASGNTIY
v_gene: TRBV27; CDR3aa: ASSPLAKNIQY
v_gene: TRBV11-2; CDR3aa: ASSLGSGTEAF